A single sample gave rise to the 14 T cell receptor beta chains below, sequenced in a study of cytomegalovirus exposure and HLA in healthy donors (dated by TCRdb to 2015 to 2018). The library came from the immunoSEQ multiplex PCR assay. A mixture of 60 forward primers for TCR Vbeta segments and 13 reverse primers for TCR Jbeta segments was used in the multiplex PCR. Sourced from immuneACCESS, this table was stored by TCRdb with only in-frame sequences that have V and J called. A share of the clones is absent; for the studies checked, an unresolved V gene accounts for under half, and the remainder has no known explanation. Within this sample are 130,000 or so clones, with roughly four fifths of them counted one time only. The ten largest clonotypes hold about 1.8% of the sample. Source material: PBMCs. Receptors originate from a man in his late teens or twenties in good health and CMV-seronegative.

The rearrangement joins TRBV4-1 to TRBJ2-5, with 10 positions matching TRBD1. The CDR3 has 15 residues. The junction had 8 bases not matched to a gene; V was cut back by 5 bases and J by 5 bases. Germline V lookup: CDR1 MGHRA, CDR2 YSYEKL. CDR3 amino acids: CASSARQGARETQYF. DNA of the CDR3: TGCGCCAGCAGCGCCCGACAGGGGGCGAGGGAGACCCAGTACTTC.

The rearrangement uses TRBV27 and TRBJ2-2, with D tentatively TRBD2 (6 bases). Trimming left V 3 bases short and J 6 bases short, with 11 bases between. The CDR3 loop spans 14 amino acids. CDR1 is MNHEY, CDR2 SMNVEV, per germline (reference sequence). DNA for the CDR3: TGTGCCAGCAGTTTGCTAGCGTCATCCGGGGAGCTGTTTTTT. This translates into CASSLLASSGELFF.

The CDR3 coding sequence is TGTGCCAGCAGCCTGGCAGGGGGCTCACCCCTCCACTTT. It codes for CASSLAGGSPLHF. The chain combines TRBV7-3 with TRBJ1-6, with 8 bases identical to TRBD1. With V trimmed by 5 bases and J by 10 bases, 4 bases remained unmatched. This CDR3 is built from 13 residues. CDR1 and CDR2 (germline): SGHTA, FQGTGA.

This chain links TRBV4-3 with TRBJ1-4; 7 nucleotides match TRBD1. The CDR3 contains 15 residues. Germline V CDR1 and CDR2: LGHNA, YSLEER. Trimming at V came to 5 bases and at J to 6 bases, leaving 9 bases not matched to a gene. The CDR3 here is CASSSSAGGYEKLFF. DNA of the CDR3: TGCGCCAGCAGCTCATCCGCAGGGGGGTATGAAAAACTGTTTTTT.

The chain has TRBV7-6 and TRBJ2-5; a weak D match, TRBD2 (6 bases). The germline V and J ends were trimmed by 6 bases and 3 bases, with 23 bases remaining between them. The CDR3 sequence is 17 residues long. Germline loops: CDR1 SGHVS, CDR2 FNYEAQ. The CDR3 nucleotides read TGTGCCAGCAGTTCTCCGGGTCGGAGGAGGAGGGAAGAGACCCAGTACTTC. It is translated as CASSSPGRRRREETQYF.

The CDR3 DNA sequence: TGTGCCAGCAGCTTAAGCGGACAGGGAGGATCACCCCTCCACTTT. This codes for CASSLSGQGGSPLHF. The chain carries TRBV7-3 and TRBJ1-6, with 8 bases that match TRBD1. The CDR3 has 15 amino acids. The J segment lost 10 bases and the V segment lost 1 base, leaving 6 bases of the junction unmatched. Germline assignment: CDR1 SGHTA and CDR2 FQGTGA.

The chain carries TRBV10-2 and TRBJ2-1, with TRBD2 matching over 13 bases. This CDR3 has 14 residues. The V gene's germline CDR1 is WSHSY and CDR2 SAAADI. V lost 8 bases to trimming and J lost 6 bases; unmatched junction nucleotides: 4. The CDR3 DNA follows: TGCGCCAGCCTACTAGCGGGGGGGAGCAATGAGCAGTTCTTC. This codes for CASLLAGGSNEQFF.

Remarks on this clone: A read error may account for a junction end that differs from germline. V is TRBV4-2 and J is TRBJ2-3, with 9 positions matching TRBD2. CDR1 is LGHNA and CDR2 is YNFKEQ in the germline V gene. This CDR3 is 13 amino acids long. CDR3 residues: CASTQAGGGTQYF. The CDR3 bases are TGTGCCAGCACCCAAGCGGGGGGAGGTACGCAGTATTTT.

This chain uses TRBV5-4 with TRBJ1-2; 7 nucleotides align to TRBD1. The CDR3 runs 14 residues. J lost 6 bases, V lost 3 bases, and 8 bases had no gene match. The germline CDR1 and CDR2 sequences are SGHNT and YYREEE (reference sequence). The CDR3 reads CASSSTLRGDGYTF. The DNA for the CDR3 is TGTGCCAGCAGCTCTACCCTCAGGGGGGATGGCTACACCTTC.

This chain links TRBV29-1 with TRBJ2-2; 7 bases are shared with TRBD1. The V gene end was trimmed by 7 bases and the J gene end by 4 bases; junction bases not matched to a gene: 3. The CDR3 runs 12 residues. In germline, CDR1 is SQVTM, CDR2 ANQGSEA. The CDR3 DNA sequence: TGCAGCGCGACAGGGCTCACCGGGGAGCTGTTTTTT. Its translation is CSATGLTGELFF.

V is TRBV15 and J is TRBJ1-3; D is undetermined. Trimming removed 5 bases at V and 0 bases at J, with 20 bases between. The CDR3 contains 18 residues. Germline CDR1 reads LNHNV; CDR2 reads YYDKDF (reference sequence). The CDR3 loop reads CATSSTRSGRNSGNTIYF. The CDR3 bases are TGTGCCACCAGCTCCACCCGTTCGGGGAGAAACTCTGGAAACACCATATATTTT.

This clone has just one count. This chain links TRBV6-6 with TRBJ1-2; 7 positions match TRBD1. J was trimmed by 3 bases and V by 5 bases; bases with no gene match: 9. The germline V gene encodes CDR1 MNHNY and CDR2 SVGAGI (reference sequence). This CDR3 is 15 amino acids long. The CDR3 sequence: CASSDSGQEHYGYTF. The DNA of the CDR3 is TGTGCCAGCAGTGATAGTGGACAGGAGCACTATGGCTACACCTTC.

The chain links TRBV27 to TRBJ2-3; 7 bases map to TRBD1. CDR3 size: 17 residues. V lost 5 bases and J lost 1; bases outside the gene matches: 12. Looked up from germline, CDR1 is MNHEY and CDR2 is SMNVEV (reference sequence). The CDR3 reads CASSPEQGVAGTDTQYF. The CDR3 DNA sequence: TGTGCCAGCAGTCCCGAGCAGGGGGTGGCGGGCACAGATACGCAGTATTTT.

The rearrangement uses TRBV10-2 and TRBJ2-7; D possibly corresponds to TRBD1 (6 bases). Trimming took off 3 bases at V and 4 bases at J, with 13 bases between the two ends. CDR3 length: 14 amino acids. Germline V gene data show CDR1 as WSHSY and CDR2 as SAAADI. This CDR3 is CASSEFLGAYEQYF. The CDR3 bases are TGCGCCAGCAGTGAATTTCTGGGGGCGTACGAGCAGTACTTC.